These 29 T cell receptor beta chains came from one sample sequenced in a study of blood T cell repertoires in COVID-19. TCRdb's table, derived via immunoSEQ multiplex PCR, lists solely in-frame clones and lacks some. The top ten hold about 15% of the sample, which has approximately 270,000 clones, around 81% seen once. The sequenced sample was peripheral blood. The source is a person aged 65 to 85 with COVID-19, enrolled during active disease.

The chain recombines TRBV7-9 with TRBJ1-1; tentatively, D is TRBD1 (6 bases). The CDR3 length is 15 residues. The germline CDR1 and CDR2 sequences are SEHNR and FQNEAQ (reference sequence). With 4 bases removed from V and 3 bases from J, the gap between germline ends came to 15 bases. The CDR3 region has the DNA TGTGCCAGCAGCTGGGCCAACGGGGGGCACACTGAAGCTTTCTTT. Residues: CASSWANGGHTEAFF.

The rearrangement joins TRBV27 to TRBJ2-2, with D unclear. The CDR3 covers 14 residues. Germline V gene sequence: CDR1 MNHEY, CDR2 SMNVEV (reference sequence). The V end lost 6 bases, the J end lost 2 bases, and 10 bases lay between the germline ends. CDR3 nucleotide sequence: TGTGCCAGCAGCCACAAACCAAACACCGGGGAGCTGTTTTTT. Its translation is CASSHKPNTGELFF.

This sequence joins TRBV18 and TRBJ1-4; TRBD1 might be the D (5 bases). V dropped 2 bases and J dropped 5 bases, with 12 bases sitting between them. The CDR3 covers 15 residues. Germline CDR1 KGHSH, CDR2 LQKENI. The CDR3 DNA reads TGTGCCAGCTCACCAGGGGCCGCCGCAAATGAAAAACTGTTTTTT. This codes for CASSPGAAANEKLFF.

The chain carries TRBV5-4 and TRBJ1-1, with D uncertain. Germline V gene lookup returns CDR1 SGHNT and CDR2 YYREEE (reference sequence). V lost 0 bases to trimming and J lost 11 bases, with 14 bases between them. This CDR3 region has 13 residues. The CDR3, as DNA: TGTGCCAGCAGCTTGGCCCCGGGTAGCAATGCTTTCTTT. Translating gives CASSLAPGSNAFF.

The chain links TRBV5-5 to TRBJ1-4; maybe TRBD1 (5 bases). The CDR3 is 15 amino acids. Per the germline V gene, CDR1 is SGHKS and CDR2 is YYEKEE (reference sequence). Between the trimmed V and J ends, which lost 0 bases and 7 bases, there was a span of 13 bases. The CDR3 DNA is TGTGCCAGCAGCTTGGGACAGACGTTGTCTGAAAAACTGTTTTTT. It codes for CASSLGQTLSEKLFF.

The rearrangement joins TRBV6-2 or TRBV6-3 to TRBJ2-7; 9 positions agree with TRBD1. Germline V gene lookup returns CDR1 MNHEY and CDR2 SVGEGT. Trimming at V came to 5 bases and at J to 2 bases, leaving 10 bases not matched to a gene. CDR3 size: 16 residues. The CDR3 region has the DNA TGTGCCAGCAGTGATCAACCGGGACAGGGAACCTACGAGCAGTACTTC. This sequence encodes CASSDQPGQGTYEQYF.

This chain links TRBV7-9 with TRBJ1-4; D is uncertain. V lost 2 bases, J lost 7 bases, and 14 bases lay in between. This CDR3 has 15 residues. Looked up from germline, CDR1 is SEHNR and CDR2 is FQNEAQ (reference sequence). CDR3 sequence reads: CASSLNSGFSEKLFF. For the CDR3, the DNA is TGTGCCAGCAGCTTAAACTCGGGGTTTAGTGAAAAACTGTTTTTT.

The chain joins TRBV6-2 or TRBV6-3 to TRBJ1-1, with 10 bases matching TRBD1. Trimming at V came to 2 bases and at J to 1 base, leaving 4 bases not matched to a gene. The CDR3 runs 16 residues. Per the germline V gene, CDR1 is MNHEY and CDR2 is SVGEGT. Here the CDR3 DNA reads TGTGCCAGCAGTTACGGGACAGGGGCAACGAACACTGAAGCTTTCTTT. This encodes CASSYGTGATNTEAFF.

J is TRBJ1-6 and V is TRBV4-1, with D possibly TRBD1 on 6 matching bases. The V end lost 1 base, the J end lost 5 bases, and 18 bases lay between the germline ends. This CDR3 has 18 amino acids. Germline CDR1 MGHRA, CDR2 YSYEKL. The CDR3 bases are TGCGCCAGCAGCCAAGGCTTTATGGGACACAGCAATAATTCACCCCTCCACTTT. Translated: CASSQGFMGHSNNSPLHF.

This clone came up once. The DNA for the CDR3 is TGTGCCAGCAGCTTGGGGGTACGGGGGGCGAATCTCTACGAGCAGTACTTC. Translation gives CASSLGVRGANLYEQYF. This chain joins TRBV7-8 and TRBJ2-7; perhaps TRBD2 as D (7 bases). The CDR3 spans 17 residues. Trimming shortened V by 3 bases and J by 3 bases, and 21 bases separated the two germline ends. The germline V gene encodes CDR1 SGHVS and CDR2 FQNEAQ.

CDR3 in DNA: TGTGCTAGTGGTTTGACTAGCCGCCCAGATACGCAGTATTTT. Its translation is CASGLTSRPDTQYF. The chain employs TRBV12-5 and TRBJ2-3; possible D gene TRBD2, 6 bases. Germline CDR1 LGHNT, CDR2 FRNRAP. Trimming pared 2 bases from V and 4 bases from J, leaving 10 bases between. The CDR3 runs to 14 residues.

The chain carries TRBV7-9 and TRBJ2-2; 7 nucleotides line up with TRBD1. After removal of 6 bases from V and 6 bases from J, the junction contained 7 bases not matched to a gene. The CDR3 has 14 amino acids. The germline V gene encodes CDR1 SEHNR and CDR2 FQNEAQ (reference sequence). For the CDR3, the DNA is TGTGCCAGCAGAGTTGGGACAGCTTCCGGGGAGCTGTTTTTT. Translation: CASRVGTASGELFF.

CDR3 sequence reads: CATSSQAGGDTQYF. For the CDR3, the DNA is TGTGCCACCAGCAGCCAAGCAGGGGGTGATACGCAGTATTTT. V is TRBV15 and J is TRBJ2-3; 7 nucleotides agree with TRBD1. The V and J ends lost 3 bases and 6 bases, in that order; junction bases with no gene match: 6. This CDR3 comprises 14 residues. CDR1 and CDR2 (germline): LNHNV, YYDKDF (reference sequence).

This chain uses TRBV19 with TRBJ2-1; 9 bases line up with TRBD1. Losses at the gene ends were 5 bases for V and 4 bases for J; bases not matched to a gene: 6. The CDR3 runs to 15 residues. Germline CDR1 is LNHDA and CDR2 is SQIVND (reference sequence). CDR3 in amino acids: CASSLPGQGYNEQFF. DNA of the CDR3: TGTGCCAGTAGTCTCCCGGGACAGGGATACAATGAGCAGTTCTTC.

The rearrangement joins TRBV4-2 to TRBJ2-1, with 11 bases identical to TRBD2. The CDR3 loop spans 16 amino acids. The germline CDR1 and CDR2 sequences are LGHNA and YNFKEQ. J lost 7 bases, V lost 4 bases, and 9 bases had no gene match. CDR3 sequence: CASSRVSGGAVNEQFF. The CDR3 bases are TGTGCCAGCAGCCGAGTTAGCGGGGGGGCGGTTAATGAGCAGTTCTTC.

V usage is TRBV7-6 and J usage is TRBJ1-1, with 7 bases matching TRBD1. The germline V gene has CDR1 SGHVS and CDR2 FNYEAQ. V trimming: 4 bases; J trimming: 3 bases; junction bases outside the gene matches: 5. The CDR3 contains 14 residues. The CDR3 sequence is CASSSTTGDTEAFF. The CDR3 nucleotides are TGTGCCAGCAGCTCCACAACAGGGGACACTGAAGCTTTCTTT.

There are a few counts of this clone. The genes are TRBV28 and TRBJ2-5; D may be TRBD2 (6 bases). Germline lookup yields CDR1 MDHEN and CDR2 SYDVKM. The CDR3 covers 13 residues. Trimming stripped 2 bases from V and 3 bases from J, with 7 bases between. The CDR3 nucleotides read TGTGCCAGCAGTTTAGGCGGGAAAGAGACCCAGTACTTC. Its translation is CASSLGGKETQYF.

This chain links TRBV30 with TRBJ1-2; D call uncertain. Germline V gene sequence: CDR1 GTSNPN, CDR2 SVGIG (reference sequence). CDR3 length: 13 residues. Between the trimmed V and J ends, which lost 5 bases and 4 bases, there was a span of 14 bases. The CDR3 DNA is TGTGCCTGGGGGAGTTATGGCGGCTATGGCTACACCTTC. The encoded protein is CAWGSYGGYGYTF.

This chain joins TRBV7-2 and TRBJ2-1, with TRBD2 matching 11 bases. V lost 4 bases to trimming and J lost 1 base; unmatched junction nucleotides: 0. This CDR3 spans 15 amino acids. Germline lookup yields CDR1 SGHTA and CDR2 FQGNSA. CDR3 protein: CASSSSGGSYNEQFF. CDR3 coding DNA: TGTGCCAGCAGCTCTAGCGGGGGGTCCTACAATGAGCAGTTCTTC. Drawing the rest from reference TRBV7-2 and TRBJ2-1, the complete variable domain is GAGVSQSPSNKVTEKGKDVELRCDPISGHTALYWYRQSLGQGLEFLIYFQGNSAPDKSGLPSDRFSAERTGGSVSTLTIQRTQQEDSAVYLCASSSSGGSYNEQFFGPGTRLTVL.

V gene TRBV18 combines with J gene TRBJ1-2; 8 positions match TRBD1. CDR1 is KGHSH, CDR2 LQKENI, per germline. Trimming took 3 bases from V and 8 from J; bases not matched to a gene: 11. This CDR3 contains 15 residues. DNA for the CDR3: TGTGCCAGCTCACCCCCCCGGCAGGGGGCAGAGGGCTACACCTTC. It yields the protein CASSPPRQGAEGYTF.

J is TRBJ1-1 and V is TRBV6-5; D may be TRBD1 (6 bases). This CDR3 comprises 12 residues. Germline values: CDR1 MNHEY, CDR2 SVGAGI. Trimming took 6 bases from V and 6 from J, leaving 11 bases between them. CDR3 in amino acids: CASRTGLAEAFF. Written as DNA, the CDR3 is TGTGCCAGCAGAACAGGGCTAGCTGAAGCTTTCTTT.

The rearrangement uses TRBV28 and TRBJ1-1; possibly TRBD1 for D (5 bases). The CDR3 has 16 residues. The V end was cut by 2 bases, the J end by 4 bases, with 17 bases between. In germline, CDR1 is MDHEN, CDR2 SYDVKM. The CDR3 DNA reads as TGTGCCAGCAGTTTAGCAGTGGAGGGGAGGGCCACTGAAGCTTTCTTT. Encoded protein: CASSLAVEGRATEAFF.

The gene calls are TRBV6-5 and TRBJ2-3, with D possibly matching TRBD1 (6 bases). Trimming pared 4 bases from V and 5 bases from J, leaving 19 bases between. Germline-derived CDR1 and CDR2 are MNHEY and SVGAGI. CDR3 length equals 16 residues. Written as DNA, the CDR3 is TGTGCCAGCAGTTTTTCTTCCTACCAACAGGGAGATACGCAGTATTTT. Translated, it gives CASSFSSYQQGDTQYF.

The chain is built from TRBV11-2 and TRBJ1-2; possible D gene TRBD1, 5 bases. Trimming took off 5 bases at V and 6 bases at J, with 13 bases between the two ends. The CDR3 totals 13 residues. Germline CDR1 is SGHAT and CDR2 is FQNNGV. Here the CDR3 reads CASSPTGLDGYTF. The CDR3, as DNA: TGTGCCAGCAGCCCCACAGGTCTGGATGGCTACACCTTC.

V and J are TRBV19 and TRBJ1-1; D may be TRBD1 (5 bases). V was clipped by 3 bases and J by 1 base, with 6 bases between them. Germline values: CDR1 LNHDA, CDR2 SQIVND (reference sequence). The CDR3 sequence is 13 residues long. CDR3 region: CASSMTENTEAFF. DNA of the CDR3: TGTGCCAGTAGTATGACAGAGAACACTGAAGCTTTCTTT.

In DNA, the CDR3 is TGTGCCAGCAGCTTTGGGGGACATACAGCCTCCGAGCAGTACTTC. Its protein is CASSFGGHTASEQYF. This chain uses TRBV12-1 with TRBJ2-7; the table's D call, TRBD1, was not checked against the DNA. TRBV12-1 is assigned pseudogene status. CDR3 length: 15 amino acids.

This clone was picked up one time. The rearrangement links TRBV4-1 to TRBJ2-2; TRBD2 aligns across 14 bases. Trimming at V came to 5 bases and at J to 6 bases, leaving 11 bases not matched to a gene. CDR3 size: 18 residues. From germline, CDR1 is MGHRA and CDR2 YSYEKL. The CDR3 reads CASSLRLAGGPGSGELFF. For the CDR3, the DNA is TGCGCCAGCAGCTTACGACTAGCGGGAGGGCCAGGGTCCGGGGAGCTGTTTTTT.

The chain has TRBV4-1 and TRBJ1-3; no firm D call. With 0 bases removed from V and 1 base from J, the gap between germline ends came to 10 bases. Germline V lookup: CDR1 MGHRA, CDR2 YSYEKL. The CDR3 length is 16 residues. CDR3 coding DNA: TGCGCCAGCAGCCAAGATTATTCGGGTTCTGGAAACACCATATATTTT. This translates into CASSQDYSGSGNTIYF.

This rearrangement joins TRBV6-7 to TRBJ1-3, with 8 bases fitting TRBD1. TRBV6-7 is annotated as an ORF whose role is uncertain. CDR3 length: 15 amino acids. V lost 7 bases, J lost 0 bases, and 5 bases stayed unmatched. The DNA of the CDR3 is TGTGCCAGCAATACGACAGGGGTCTCTGGAAACACCATATATTTT. It specifies CASNTTGVSGNTIYF.